This T cell receptor beta chain came from a study of identical twins. Overall study findings and caveats: Excess twin sharing in beta out-of-frame sequences was weaker.

This clonotype has just a few counts. What it binds is unknown. This CDR3 has 15 residues. The germline V and J ends were trimmed by 4 bases and 0 bases, with 11 bases remaining between them. Germline CDR1 and CDR2: SGHTA and FQGNSA. Template switching (which added a universal primer site) was used, and cDNA carried unique molecular identifiers. TCRdb analysed the 5' RACE reads with MiXCR anew, one entry per CDR3 protein. The data show 640,000 or so distinct CDR3 sequences, 6% to 6.5% seen once. Sequences were obtained from naive T cells sorted from blood. The V gene is TRBV7-2, the J gene TRBJ2-3, with D unclear. This TCR came from a man aged 18 to 29 in good health. The CDR3 DNA reads TGTGCCAGCAGCTCGATGGGTCCAAGCACAGATACGCAGTATTTT. Translation: CASSSMGPSTDTQYF.